One sample yielded the 8 T cell receptor beta chains listed below, sequenced in a study of blood T cell repertoires in COVID-19. Generated by immunoSEQ multiplex PCR, the TCRdb table keeps only in-frame clones and is missing some. Here the sample spans more than 300,000 clones, approximately 85% being singletons. Sequencing was done on a sample of peripheral blood. The receptors come from a woman in her 50s with acute or convalescent COVID-19.

This clone was seen once. The chain couples TRBV6-2 or TRBV6-3 to TRBJ1-1, with 10 nucleotides matching TRBD1. The CDR3 has 16 residues. Germline loops: CDR1 MNHEY, CDR2 SVGEGT. V lost 7 bases and J lost 3; bases outside the gene matches: 11. This CDR3 is CASTYSRDRGYTEAFF. Here the CDR3 DNA reads TGTGCCAGCACCTACTCTAGGGACAGGGGATACACTGAAGCTTTCTTT.

This clone was seen only once. The chain recombines TRBV10-1 with TRBJ1-4; D is perhaps TRBD1 (6 bases). V was cut by 6 bases and J by 3 bases, with 8 bases left in between. Germline V gene data show CDR1 as WNHNN and CDR2 as SYGVQD (reference sequence). CDR3 length equals 13 residues. CDR3 nucleotides: TGCGCCAGCAGGGACAGCCCTAATGAAAAACTGTTTTTT. Its translation: CASRDSPNEKLFF.

The chain couples TRBV27 to TRBJ2-3; 7 nucleotides line up with TRBD1. Looked up from germline, CDR1 is MNHEY and CDR2 is SMNVEV (reference sequence). The J segment lost 1 base and the V segment lost 5 bases, leaving 9 bases of the junction unmatched. The CDR3 extends over 16 amino acids. The CDR3 DNA sequence: TGTGCCAGCAGTCCTATAGGGACAGAAGGCACAGATACGCAGTATTTT. As protein: CASSPIGTEGTDTQYF.

This chain connects TRBV6-4 to TRBJ2-6; no firm D call. V was shortened by 4 bases and J by 0 bases, with 10 bases between the two germline ends. Germline-derived CDR1 and CDR2 are MRHNA and SNTAGT. The CDR3 runs to 16 residues. In DNA, the CDR3 is TGTGCCAGCAGTGCCCGGGTGGTCTCTGGGGCCAACGTCCTGACTTTC. Translating it yields CASSARVVSGANVLTF.

The chain combines TRBV12-1 with TRBJ1-2; the listed D gene, TRBD1, was not tested against the DNA. TRBV12-1 is a pseudogene. The CDR3 spans 12 residues. The CDR3 reads CVTGCSNYGYTF. CDR3 sequence (DNA): TGTGTCACAGGTTGCAGCAACTATGGCTACACCTTC.

This clone was recorded a few times. The same CDR3 can be traced to other DNA sequences in this sample. The CDR3 loop reads CASSFWDTNQPQHF. The CDR3 nucleotides are TGTGCCAGCAGCTTCTGGGACACCAATCAGCCCCAGCATTTT. The chain joins TRBV7-9 to TRBJ1-5; TRBD1 might be the D (6 bases). This CDR3 is 14 amino acids long. Germline lookup yields CDR1 SEHNR and CDR2 FQNEAQ (reference sequence). Trimming cost V 3 bases and J 3 bases, with 9 bases left between them. The variable domain in full, completed from reference TRBV7-9 and TRBJ1-5, reads DTGVSQNPRHKITKRGQNVTFRCDPISEHNRLYWYRQTLGQGPEFLTYFQNEAQLEKSRLLSDRFSAERPKGSFSTLEIQRTEQGDSAMYLCASSFWDTNQPQHFGDGTRLSIL.

The CDR3 nucleotides are TGTGCCTGGACCCCAGAGGCCTACTATGGCTACACCTTC. It specifies CAWTPEAYYGYTF. The chain uses TRBV30 and TRBJ1-2; D remains unclear. The CDR3 spans 13 residues. CDR1 and CDR2 (germline): GTSNPN, SVGIG (reference sequence). Trimming cost V 4 bases and J 3 bases, with 12 bases left between them.

The genes are TRBV6-4 and TRBJ2-7; weak D call: TRBD2 (5 bases). The V and J ends lost 0 bases and 0 bases respectively, with 21 bases between them. The germline V gene has CDR1 MRHNA and CDR2 SNTAGT. This CDR3 has 19 residues. CDR3 in amino acids: CASSDSIVLLAPPSYEQYF. The CDR3 nucleotides read TGTGCCAGCAGTGACTCGATAGTTCTTCTAGCCCCCCCCTCCTACGAGCAGTACTTC.